The TCR beta chain described here comes from a study of T cell repertoires in cytomegalovirus infection. Study-wide background: It was recently identified HLA-C-restricted and well-studied HLA-B-restricted CMV epitopes that the study used. Public signatures in TCR beta pointed to CMV infection and matching HLA type. Findings and caveats of the study: Dominating the ex vivo response were HLA-C-restricted CMV-specific TCR beta clonotypes.

Comment on this clonotype: Antigen: not known.

TCRdb redid the calling of the reads with MiXCR, one entry per CDR3 protein. The sample contains 750,000 to 900,000 distinct CDR3 sequences, under 35% of which appear only once. CDR1 is SGHAT and CDR2 is FQNNGV in the germline V gene. Trimming took off 5 bases at V and 3 bases at J, with 13 bases between the two ends. This CDR3 contains 14 residues. The receptor's source is a human donor in good health (CMV status not recorded). Some clones in this sample may be carry-over from other donors' samples. Here the sequenced sample was cultured CD8+ T cells from PBMCs, taken from culture after CMV antigen stimulation. V usage is TRBV11-2 and J usage is TRBJ1-1; no clear D gene. CDR3 loop: CASSPWEMYTEAFF. In DNA form, the CDR3 reads TGTGCCAGCAGCCCCTGGGAGATGTACACTGAAGCTTTCTTT. Together with reference TRBV11-2 and TRBJ1-1, the CDR3 gives the full variable domain: EAGVAQSPRYKIIEKRQSVAFWCNPISGHATLYWYQQILGQGPKLLIQFQNNGVVDDSQLPKDRFSAERLKGVDSTLKIQPAKLEDSAVYLCASSPWEMYTEAFFGQGTRLTVV.